This T cell receptor beta chain was recorded in a study of blood T cell repertoires in COVID-19 (dated by TCRdb to about 2020). For context, the study as a whole: Samples covering the acute and convalescent phases of COVID-19 were provided by collaborators in the United States, Italy and Spain. The repertoires were released in a freely available public database meant as a resource for research on the immune response to SARS-CoV-2. The sample metadata nearly always contained a de-identified subject ID, COVID-19 status, age in years and sex. The samples were drawn from two sources: the first 160 participants of the ongoing ImmuneRACE study, and fewer than 1,500 subjects contributed by 6 global collaborators. The material from the prospective study consisted of cDNA or gDNA derived from T cells, B-cell-depleted T cells, or PBMCs. Where HLA class I and class II types were available, the types were taken from metadata supplied by the sample provider, not from assay-based typing. Deeply sampled blood TCRbeta repertoires from subjects exposed to, actively infected with, or recovered from COVID-19 were included in the dataset.

Collaborating institutions collected whole blood in K2EDTA tubes following their own protocols. For TCRbeta analysis, collaborators shipped samples as frozen whole blood, isolated PBMCs, or DNA extracted from either of those sample types. This clone occurred once. Its recognized antigen is unknown. No base quality information exists; no much larger clone differs at one position. V is reduced by 5 bases and J by 4 bases, leaving a spacing of 9 bases between them. Reading from cysteine to phenylalanine, the CDR3 counts 13 amino acids. Just CDR3 DNA is preserved here, 39 bases in frame from base 1. The CDR1 and CDR2 encoded by the germline V gene (reference sequence) are LGHDT and YNNKEL. Summary of the overall study and its limitations: The quantity of clinical and demographic metadata differed by source and by participant and was supplied without curation.

TCRbeta CDR3 regions were amplified from genomic DNA using the immunoSEQ Assay, a bias-controlled multiplex PCR. Regarding the original processing steps: Nucleated cell counts per sample were estimated from amplification of reference gene primers within the assay. To quantify the absolute abundance of each unique TCRbeta CDR3 rearrangement, sequence reads were collapsed and filtered. Productive Simpson clonality was computed per sample as the square root of Simpson's diversity index over productive rearrangements. In its TCRdb copy, this immuneACCESS table keeps in-frame sequences only and misses some clones. Where compared with another copy, unresolved V genes explain less than half of these, and the others have no known cause. The V and J calls and clone size were taken over from that table, and D and trimming were inferred from the DNA. The sample records around 250,000 clones, 65% to 85% of which are singletons. Approximately 6% of the sample belongs to the ten largest clones.

Material: peripheral blood. The chain couples TRBV3-1 (or the pseudogene TRBV3-2) to TRBJ1-5; the D gene assignment is ambiguous. This sequence was found in a man older than 75 with acute or convalescent COVID-19. CDR3 reads: CASSRERNQPQHF. At the DNA level, the sequence is TGTGCCAGCAGCAGAGAGAGAAATCAGCCCCAGCATTTT.